This TCR beta chain came from a study of T-cell memory formation after mild COVID-19. Points from the study as a whole: Some clones that responded turned up in pre-infection memory, which suggests that cross-reactive memory joined in.

The table lists this clonotype with a few counts. Its matching antigen is unknown. One entry per CDR3 protein, called by TCRdb with MiXCR from the 5' RACE reads. The sample carries approximately 260,000 distinct CDR3 sequences, over 15% recorded once. Sample: PBMCs or a T cell subset sorted from them (not recorded which). This clonotype was sampled from a young man who had mild COVID-19 (a few samples of this study predate the infection). Cell type and time point are not known.

CDR3 DNA sequence: TGTGCCAGCAGCCTTAGAACCTACAATGAGCAGTTCTTC. It codes for CASSLRTYNEQFF. The gene calls are TRBV12-3 or TRBV12-4 and TRBJ2-1; D is unclear. The CDR3 consists of 13 residues. V lost 6 bases and J 2 bases, leaving 8 bases between the germline ends.